This T cell receptor beta chain was recovered during a study of blood T cell repertoires in COVID-19. Germline loops: CDR1 SGHDN, CDR2 FVKESK. V shed 0 bases and J shed 9 bases, with 12 bases lying between them. The CDR3 runs 15 residues. Assay used: immunoSEQ multiplex PCR; TCRdb lists only in-frame clones, some missing. Seen here are about 410,000 clones, over 75% observed once, and the top ten hold roughly 1.5%. Sequenced: peripheral blood. This clonotype originated in a woman aged 40 to 55 with COVID-19, enrolled during active disease. The chain has TRBV14 and TRBJ1-6; perhaps TRBD1 as D (5 bases). The CDR3 here is CASSQDSGRSSPLHF. DNA of the CDR3: TGTGCCAGCAGCCAAGACTCAGGGAGGAGTTCACCCCTCCACTTT.